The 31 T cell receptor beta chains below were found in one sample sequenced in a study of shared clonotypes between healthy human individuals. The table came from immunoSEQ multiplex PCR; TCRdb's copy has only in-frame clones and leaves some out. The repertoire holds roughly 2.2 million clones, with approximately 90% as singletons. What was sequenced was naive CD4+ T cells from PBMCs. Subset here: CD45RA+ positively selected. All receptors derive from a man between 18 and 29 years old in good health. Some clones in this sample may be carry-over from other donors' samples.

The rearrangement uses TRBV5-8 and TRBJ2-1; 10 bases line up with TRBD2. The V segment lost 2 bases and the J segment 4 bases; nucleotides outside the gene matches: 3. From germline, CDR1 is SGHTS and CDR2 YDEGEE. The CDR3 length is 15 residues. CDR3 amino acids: CASSFRLAGYNEQFF. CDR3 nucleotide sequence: TGTGCCAGCAGCTTTCGACTAGCGGGTTACAATGAGCAGTTCTTC.

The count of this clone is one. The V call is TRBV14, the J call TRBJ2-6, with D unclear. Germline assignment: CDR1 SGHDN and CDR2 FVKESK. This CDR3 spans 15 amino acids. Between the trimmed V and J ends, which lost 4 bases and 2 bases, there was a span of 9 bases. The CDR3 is CASSLQGPGANVLTF. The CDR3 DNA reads TGTGCCAGCAGCCTTCAAGGACCTGGGGCCAACGTCCTGACTTTC. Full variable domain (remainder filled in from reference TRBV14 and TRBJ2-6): EAGVTQFPSHSVIEKGQTVTLRCDPISGHDNLYWYRRVMGKEIKFLLHFVKESKQDESGMPNNRFLAERTGGTYSTLKVQPAELEDSGVYFCASSLQGPGANVLTFGAGSRLTVL.

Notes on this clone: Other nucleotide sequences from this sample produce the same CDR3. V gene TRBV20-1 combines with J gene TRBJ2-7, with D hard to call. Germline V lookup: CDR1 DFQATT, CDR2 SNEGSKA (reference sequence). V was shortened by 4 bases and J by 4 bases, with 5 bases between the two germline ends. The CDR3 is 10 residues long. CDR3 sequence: CSATRYEQYF. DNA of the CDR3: TGCAGTGCTACTCGGTACGAGCAGTACTTC.

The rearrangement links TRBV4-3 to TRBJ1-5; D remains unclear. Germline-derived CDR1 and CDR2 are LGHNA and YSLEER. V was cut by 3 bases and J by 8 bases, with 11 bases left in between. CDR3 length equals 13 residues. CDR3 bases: TGCGCCAGCAGCCAGGCTCCCTCCGAGCCCCAGCATTTT. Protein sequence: CASSQAPSEPQHF.

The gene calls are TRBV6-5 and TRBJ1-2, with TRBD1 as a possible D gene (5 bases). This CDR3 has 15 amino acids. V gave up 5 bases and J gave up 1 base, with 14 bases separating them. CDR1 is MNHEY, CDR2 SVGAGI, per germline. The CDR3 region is CASSGARGVNYGYTF. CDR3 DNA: TGTGCCAGCAGTGGGGCCCGGGGGGTTAACTATGGCTACACCTTC.

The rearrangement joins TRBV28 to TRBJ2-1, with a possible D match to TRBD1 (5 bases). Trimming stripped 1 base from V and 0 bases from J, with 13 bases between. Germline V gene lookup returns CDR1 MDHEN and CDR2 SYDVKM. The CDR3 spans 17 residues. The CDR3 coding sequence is TGTGCCAGCAGTTTATCGTCAGGGCCCCCCTCCTACAATGAGCAGTTCTTC. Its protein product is CASSLSSGPPSYNEQFF.

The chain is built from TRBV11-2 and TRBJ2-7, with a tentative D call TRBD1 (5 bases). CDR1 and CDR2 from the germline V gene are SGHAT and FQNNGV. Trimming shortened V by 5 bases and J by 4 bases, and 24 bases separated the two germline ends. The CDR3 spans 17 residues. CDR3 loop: CASSLPPLRVAGYEQYF. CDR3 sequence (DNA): TGTGCCAGCAGCCTTCCCCCTTTAAGGGTGGCAGGGTACGAGCAGTACTTC.

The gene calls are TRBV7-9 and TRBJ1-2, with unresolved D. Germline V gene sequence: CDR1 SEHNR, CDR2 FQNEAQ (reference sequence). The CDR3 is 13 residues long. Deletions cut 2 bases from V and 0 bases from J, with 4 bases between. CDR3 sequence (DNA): TGTGCCAGCAGCTTACCGTCTAACTATGGCTACACCTTC. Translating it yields CASSLPSNYGYTF.

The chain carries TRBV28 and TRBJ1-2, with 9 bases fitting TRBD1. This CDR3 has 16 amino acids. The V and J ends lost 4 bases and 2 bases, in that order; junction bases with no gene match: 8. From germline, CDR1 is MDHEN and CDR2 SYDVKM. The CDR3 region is CASSSPGQGLNYGYTF. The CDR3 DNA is TGTGCCAGCAGTTCTCCCGGACAGGGGTTGAACTATGGCTACACCTTC.

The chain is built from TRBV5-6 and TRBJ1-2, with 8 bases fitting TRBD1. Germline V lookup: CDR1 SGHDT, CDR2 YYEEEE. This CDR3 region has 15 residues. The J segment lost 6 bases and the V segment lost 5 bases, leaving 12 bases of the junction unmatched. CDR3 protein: CASRFGQGRIDGYTF. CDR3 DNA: TGTGCCAGCAGATTTGGACAGGGAAGGATAGATGGCTACACCTTC.

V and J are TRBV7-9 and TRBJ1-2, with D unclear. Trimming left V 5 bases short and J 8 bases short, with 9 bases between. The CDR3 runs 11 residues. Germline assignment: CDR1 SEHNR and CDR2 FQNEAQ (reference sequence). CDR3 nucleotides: TGTGCCAGCAGCCGTAGTGGAGGCTACACCTTC. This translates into CASSRSGGYTF.

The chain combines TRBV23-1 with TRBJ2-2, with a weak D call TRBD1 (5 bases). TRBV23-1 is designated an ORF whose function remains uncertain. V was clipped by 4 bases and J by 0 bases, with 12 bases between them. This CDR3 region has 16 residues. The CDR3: CASSPGHPPNTGELFF. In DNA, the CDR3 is TGCGCCAGCAGTCCTGGACACCCTCCGAACACCGGGGAGCTGTTTTTT.

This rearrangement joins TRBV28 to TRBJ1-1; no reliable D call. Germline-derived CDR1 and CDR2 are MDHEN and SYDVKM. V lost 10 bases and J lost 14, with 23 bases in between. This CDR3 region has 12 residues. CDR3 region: CATQRESADEFF. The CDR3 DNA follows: TGTGCCACCCAAAGGGAAAGCGCGGATGAGTTCTTT.

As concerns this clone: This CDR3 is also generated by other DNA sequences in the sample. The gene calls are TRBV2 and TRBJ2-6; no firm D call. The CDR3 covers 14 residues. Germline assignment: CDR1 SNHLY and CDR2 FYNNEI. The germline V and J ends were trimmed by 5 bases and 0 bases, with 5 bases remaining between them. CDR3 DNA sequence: TGTGCCAGCAGTCGCTCCTCTGGGGCCAACGTCCTGACTTTC. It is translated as CASSRSSGANVLTF.

CDR3 sequence (DNA): TGTGCCAGCAGGGGACCCTTGCCAGTCAACACTGAAGCTTTCTTT. This encodes CASRGPLPVNTEAFF. The rearrangement uses TRBV25-1 and TRBJ1-1, with a tentative D call TRBD1 (5 bases). The CDR3 totals 15 residues. Trimming took off 6 bases at V and 2 bases at J, with 16 bases between the two ends. CDR1 and CDR2 (germline): MGHDK, SYGVNS.

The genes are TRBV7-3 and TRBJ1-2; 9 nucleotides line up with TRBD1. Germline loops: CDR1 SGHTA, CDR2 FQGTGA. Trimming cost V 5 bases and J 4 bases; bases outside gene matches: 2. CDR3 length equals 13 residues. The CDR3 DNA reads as TGTGCCAGCAGCGCGGACAGGGGCTATGGCTACACCTTC. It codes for CASSADRGYGYTF.

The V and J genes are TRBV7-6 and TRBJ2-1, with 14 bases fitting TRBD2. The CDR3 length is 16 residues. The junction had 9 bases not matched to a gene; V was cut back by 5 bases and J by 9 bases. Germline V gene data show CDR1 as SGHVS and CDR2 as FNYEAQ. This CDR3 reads CASSHPGLAGEAEQFF. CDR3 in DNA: TGTGCCAGCAGCCACCCGGGACTAGCGGGAGAGGCTGAGCAGTTCTTC.

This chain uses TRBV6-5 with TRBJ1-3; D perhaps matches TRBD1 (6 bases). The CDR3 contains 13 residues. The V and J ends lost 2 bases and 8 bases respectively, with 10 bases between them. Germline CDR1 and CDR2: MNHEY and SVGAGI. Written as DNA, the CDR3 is TGTGCCAGCAGTTACGGGGGCGAGGACACCATATATTTT. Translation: CASSYGGEDTIYF.

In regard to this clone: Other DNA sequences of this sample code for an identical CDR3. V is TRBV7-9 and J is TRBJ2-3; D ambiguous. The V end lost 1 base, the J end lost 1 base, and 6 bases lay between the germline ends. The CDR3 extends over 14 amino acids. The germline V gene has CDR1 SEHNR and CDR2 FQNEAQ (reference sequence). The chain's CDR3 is CASSLGQGTDTQYF. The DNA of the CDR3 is TGTGCCAGCAGCTTAGGGCAAGGCACAGATACGCAGTATTTT. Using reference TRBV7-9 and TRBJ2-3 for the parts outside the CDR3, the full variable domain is DTGVSQNPRHKITKRGQNVTFRCDPISEHNRLYWYRQTLGQGPEFLTYFQNEAQLEKSRLLSDRFSAERPKGSFSTLEIQRTEQGDSAMYLCASSLGQGTDTQYFGPGTRLTVL.

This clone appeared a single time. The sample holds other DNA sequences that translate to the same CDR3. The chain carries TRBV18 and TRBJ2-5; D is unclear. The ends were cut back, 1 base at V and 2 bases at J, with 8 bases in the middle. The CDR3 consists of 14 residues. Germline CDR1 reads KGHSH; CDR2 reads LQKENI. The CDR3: CASSPQDGQETQYF. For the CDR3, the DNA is TGTGCCAGCTCACCACAGGACGGGCAAGAGACCCAGTACTTC. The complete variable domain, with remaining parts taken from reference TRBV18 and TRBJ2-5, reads NAGVMQNPRHLVRRRGQEARLRCSPMKGHSHVYWYRQLPEEGLKFMVYLQKENIIDESGMPKERFSAEFPKEGPSILRIQQVVRGDSAAYFCASSPQDGQETQYFGPGTRLLVL.

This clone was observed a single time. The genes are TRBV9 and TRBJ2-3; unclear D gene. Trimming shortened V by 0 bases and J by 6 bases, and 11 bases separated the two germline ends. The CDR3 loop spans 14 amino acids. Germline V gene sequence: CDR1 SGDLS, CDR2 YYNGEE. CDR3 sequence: CASSVGGQTDTQYF. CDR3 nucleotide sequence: TGTGCCAGCAGCGTAGGTGGTCAAACGGATACGCAGTATTTT.

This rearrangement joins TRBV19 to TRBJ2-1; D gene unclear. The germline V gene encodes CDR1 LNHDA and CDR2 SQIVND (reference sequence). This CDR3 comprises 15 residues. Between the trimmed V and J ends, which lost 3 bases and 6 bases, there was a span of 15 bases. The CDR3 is CASSIGLTRSNEQFF. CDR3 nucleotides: TGTGCCAGTAGTATCGGGCTGACCAGAAGCAATGAGCAGTTCTTC.

The CDR3 nucleotides read TGTGCCAGCAGCTTAAGGGGACTAGCGGGCTTGGGGGAGACCCAGTACTTC. Translating gives CASSLRGLAGLGETQYF. The chain couples TRBV7-3 to TRBJ2-5; 12 bases agree with TRBD2. V was pared by 1 base and J by 5 bases, with 8 bases of the junction left unmatched. CDR1 and CDR2 (germline): SGHTA, FQGTGA. The CDR3 is 17 amino acids. The whole variable domain, filled in from reference TRBV7-3 and TRBJ2-5, reads GAGVSQTPSNKVTEKGKYVELRCDPISGHTALYWYRQSLGQGPEFLIYFQGTGAADDSGLPNDRFFAVRPEGSVSTLKIQRTERGDSAVYLCASSLRGLAGLGETQYFGPGTRLLVL.

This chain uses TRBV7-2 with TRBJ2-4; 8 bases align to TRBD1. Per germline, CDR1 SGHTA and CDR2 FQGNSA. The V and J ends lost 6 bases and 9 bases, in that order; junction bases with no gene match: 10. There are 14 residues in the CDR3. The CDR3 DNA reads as TGTGCCAGCAGTCGGAACAGGGGGTCCGGCATTCAGTACTTC. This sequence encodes CASSRNRGSGIQYF.

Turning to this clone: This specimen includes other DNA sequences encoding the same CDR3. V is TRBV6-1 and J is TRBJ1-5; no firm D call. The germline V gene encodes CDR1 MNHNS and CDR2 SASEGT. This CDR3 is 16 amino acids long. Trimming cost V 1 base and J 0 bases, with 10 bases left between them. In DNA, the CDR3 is TGTGCCAGCAGTGAAGGGAGGGATTATAGCAATCAGCCCCAGCATTTT. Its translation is CASSEGRDYSNQPQHF.

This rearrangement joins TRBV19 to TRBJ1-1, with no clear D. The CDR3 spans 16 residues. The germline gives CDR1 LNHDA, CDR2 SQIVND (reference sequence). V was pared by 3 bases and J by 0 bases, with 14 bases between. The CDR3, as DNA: TGTGCCAGTAGTATTTCGTTTGGGGTAATGAACACTGAAGCTTTCTTT. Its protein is CASSISFGVMNTEAFF.

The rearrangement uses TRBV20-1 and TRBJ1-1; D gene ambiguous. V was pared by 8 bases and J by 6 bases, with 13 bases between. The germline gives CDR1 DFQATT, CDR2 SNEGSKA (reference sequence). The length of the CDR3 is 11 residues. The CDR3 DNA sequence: TGCAGTCTAGGCGGATACGCTGAAGCTTTCTTT. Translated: CSLGGYAEAFF.

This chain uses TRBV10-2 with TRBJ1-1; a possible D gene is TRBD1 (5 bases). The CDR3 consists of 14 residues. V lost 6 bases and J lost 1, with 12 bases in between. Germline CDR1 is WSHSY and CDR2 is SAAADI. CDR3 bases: TGCGCCAGCAGGCCCCATGGGGCGAACACTGAAGCTTTCTTT. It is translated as CASRPHGANTEAFF.

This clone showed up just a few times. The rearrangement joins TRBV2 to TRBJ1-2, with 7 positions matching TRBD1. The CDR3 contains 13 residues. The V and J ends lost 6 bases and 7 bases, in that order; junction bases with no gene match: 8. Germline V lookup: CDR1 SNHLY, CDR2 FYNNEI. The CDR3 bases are TGTGCCAGCAGACAGGGGAGGAACGGTGGCTACACCTTC. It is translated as CASRQGRNGGYTF. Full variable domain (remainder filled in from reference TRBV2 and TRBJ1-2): EPEVTQTPSHQVTQMGQEVILRCVPISNHLYFYWYRQILGQKVEFLVSFYNNEISEKSEIFDDQFSVERPDGSNFTLKIRSTKLEDSAMYFCASRQGRNGGYTFGSGTRLTVV.

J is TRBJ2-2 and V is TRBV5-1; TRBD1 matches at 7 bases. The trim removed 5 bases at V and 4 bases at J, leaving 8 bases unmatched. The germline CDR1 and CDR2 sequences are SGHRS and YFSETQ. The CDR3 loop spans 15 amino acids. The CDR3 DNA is TGCGCCAGCAGTTCGATGACAGGGAGCACCGGGGAGCTGTTTTTT. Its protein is CASSSMTGSTGELFF.

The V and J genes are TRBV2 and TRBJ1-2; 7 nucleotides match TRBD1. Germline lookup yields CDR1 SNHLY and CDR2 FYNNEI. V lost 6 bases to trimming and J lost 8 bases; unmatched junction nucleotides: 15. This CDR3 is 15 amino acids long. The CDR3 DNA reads TGTGCCAGCAGCCCCGACAGGGTCTCGGCGTCCGGCTACACCTTC. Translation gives CASSPDRVSASGYTF. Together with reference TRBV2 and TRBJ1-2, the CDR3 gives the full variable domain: EPEVTQTPSHQVTQMGQEVILRCVPISNHLYFYWYRQILGQKVEFLVSFYNNEISEKSEIFDDQFSVERPDGSNFTLKIRSTKLEDSAMYFCASSPDRVSASGYTFGSGTRLTVV.